Below are 25 T cell receptor beta chains sequenced from a single sample in a study of response to subunit inactivated influenza vaccine (dated by TCRdb to between 2017 and 2018). This sample's time point label indicates: around 47 days after influenza vaccine administration. The library was built by means of RT-PCR. Instrument on record: Illumina HiSeq 2500. TCRdb reran the public reads through fastp at Q25 and MiXCR, keeping productive beta chains. Entries are consolidated by CDR3 protein sequence, retaining the most common genes and DNA. The sample records more than 400,000 distinct CDR3 sequences, 9.5% to 12% of which are singletons. About 12% of the sample belongs to the ten largest clones. The specimen comprised PBMCs from blood, sampled about 40 days after vaccination. These receptors were taken from a man aged 50-59 years who received an inactivated influenza vaccine. Donor details come from another sample of the same person, matched by shared clones.

The chain recombines TRBV5-6 with TRBJ2-1; weak D call: TRBD2 (5 bases). The germline V and J ends were trimmed by 4 bases and 3 bases, with 11 bases remaining between them. The CDR3 contains 14 residues. The germline CDR1 and CDR2 sequences are SGHDT and YYEEEE. CDR3 sequence: CASSRDGLYNEQFF. DNA for the CDR3: TGTGCCAGCAGCCGGGATGGCCTCTACAATGAGCAGTTCTTC.

This clonotype has just a few counts. The chain is built from TRBV20-1 and TRBJ2-7, with D perhaps TRBD1 (6 bases). CDR1 and CDR2 (germline): DFQATT, SNEGSKA (reference sequence). Trimming cost V 5 bases and J 0 bases, with 14 bases left between them. The CDR3 loop spans 14 amino acids. DNA of the CDR3: TGCAGTGCTGCGACAGGCTTAAGCTCCTACGAGCAGTACTTC. Residues: CSAATGLSSYEQYF.

CDR3 nucleotide sequence: TGTGCCATCAGGAATCGGGAGGGGTATACCGGGGAGCTGTTTTTT. It codes for CAIRNREGYTGELFF. The chain carries TRBV10-3 and TRBJ2-2; TRBD2 matches 8 bases. The germline V gene has CDR1 ENHRY and CDR2 SYGVKD. V lost 6 bases to trimming and J lost 5 bases; unmatched junction nucleotides: 8. The CDR3 is 15 residues long.

The rearrangement joins TRBV3-1 to TRBJ2-2, with D unresolved. CDR1 is LGHDT, CDR2 YNNKEL, per germline (reference sequence). V shed 1 base and J shed 7 bases, with 7 bases lying between them. This CDR3 comprises 13 residues. CDR3 DNA sequence: TGTGCCAGCAGCCAAGGACCGGACGGGGAGCTGTTTTTT. Residues: CASSQGPDGELFF.

This clonotype was seen a few times. The V and J genes are TRBV4-2 and TRBJ2-7; tentative D call: TRBD1 (5 bases). V dropped 0 bases and J dropped 3 bases, with 15 bases sitting between them. CDR3 length: 16 amino acids. Germline V gives CDR1 LGHNA, CDR2 YNFKEQ. This chain's CDR3 is CASSQDRAGNYYEQYF. The DNA for the CDR3 is TGTGCCAGCAGCCAAGATCGGGCAGGGAACTACTACGAGCAGTACTTC.

The rearrangement joins TRBV5-1 to TRBJ2-4, with a possible D match to TRBD2 (5 bases). CDR1 SGHRS and CDR2 YFSETQ come from the germline V gene. The V and J ends lost 0 bases and 0 bases respectively, with 7 bases between them. The CDR3 has 15 residues. CDR3 in amino acids: CASSLDSGAKNIQYF. Written as DNA, the CDR3 is TGCGCCAGCAGCTTGGACAGCGGAGCCAAAAACATTCAGTACTTC.

V gene TRBV4-3 combines with J gene TRBJ1-4; the D is unclear. The V gene's germline CDR1 is LGHNA and CDR2 YSLEER. V lost 6 bases and J lost 4, with 15 bases in between. This CDR3 has 15 amino acids. The CDR3 DNA follows: TGCGCCAGCAGTGCGTACACCTCCCATAATGAAAAACTGTTTTTT. This sequence encodes CASSAYTSHNEKLFF.

This clonotype was counted at least ten times. This chain connects TRBV29-1 to TRBJ2-3, with D tentatively TRBD2 (5 bases). Germline V gene lookup returns CDR1 SQVTM and CDR2 ANQGSEA. This CDR3 is built from 14 residues. The ends were cut back, 5 bases at V and 2 bases at J, with 14 bases in the middle. CDR3 bases: TGCAGCGTTTCTAACGGGAACCCCACAGATACGCAGTATTTT. Translation: CSVSNGNPTDTQYF.

This clonotype was seen only a few times. V is TRBV7-9 and J is TRBJ2-3; D is ambiguous. Per germline, CDR1 SEHNR and CDR2 FQNEAQ (reference sequence). V was pared by 5 bases and J by 2 bases, with 14 bases between. The CDR3 extends over 15 amino acids. CDR3 coding DNA: TGTGCCAGCAGCCTGATTGGGCTAACCACAGATACGCAGTATTTT. Protein sequence: CASSLIGLTTDTQYF.

The chain recombines TRBV12-3 or TRBV12-4 with TRBJ1-2; 9 nucleotides agree with TRBD1. V lost 5 bases, J lost 8 bases, and 9 bases stayed unmatched. The CDR3 consists of 14 residues. The CDR3 loop is CASSTGTGPFGYTF. The CDR3 DNA sequence: TGTGCCAGCAGTACCGGGACAGGGCCTTTCGGCTACACCTTC.

The rearrangement uses TRBV6-2 or TRBV6-3 and TRBJ1-5; D gene ambiguous. Germline CDR1 reads MNHEY; CDR2 reads SVGEGT. Trimming left V 5 bases short and J 7 bases short, with 12 bases between. The CDR3 is made up of 13 amino acids. CDR3 in DNA: TGTGCCAGCAGTGGGGTCACGGGACAGCCCCAGCATTTT. Amino acid sequence: CASSGVTGQPQHF.

This clonotype was counted a few times. The chain employs TRBV7-2 and TRBJ2-1; D might be TRBD2 (6 bases). Deletions cut 5 bases from V and 3 bases from J, with 17 bases between. Germline CDR1 reads SGHTA; CDR2 reads FQGNSA. The length of the CDR3 is 16 residues. DNA of the CDR3: TGTGCCAGCAGCCGCCGGCGGGGTGGATACTACAATGAGCAGTTCTTC. It codes for CASSRRRGGYYNEQFF.

The chain carries TRBV15 and TRBJ2-7, with TRBD2 identical over 8 bases. Germline CDR1 reads LNHNV; CDR2 reads YYDKDF (reference sequence). There are 15 residues in the CDR3. Trimming took 7 bases from V and 4 from J; bases not matched to a gene: 12. The CDR3 loop is CATTRERGKTYEQYF. Written as DNA, the CDR3 is TGTGCCACCACTCGAGAGCGGGGGAAGACTTACGAGCAGTACTTC.

The chain links TRBV27 to TRBJ2-1, with 15 positions matching TRBD2. The ends lost 6 bases at V and 7 bases at J; junction bases unmatched: 4. The CDR3 is 15 amino acids. Germline V lookup: CDR1 MNHEY, CDR2 SMNVEV (reference sequence). CDR3 protein: CASSPGTSGRNEQFF. The CDR3 DNA reads as TGTGCCAGCAGCCCTGGGACTAGCGGGAGGAATGAGCAGTTCTTC.

This clonotype was seen more than once but under ten times. The V and J genes are TRBV20-1 and TRBJ1-1; 8 bases match TRBD1. J was trimmed by 6 bases and V by 0 bases; bases with no gene match: 12. CDR1 is DFQATT, CDR2 SNEGSKA, per germline (reference sequence). The CDR3 loop spans 16 amino acids. The CDR3 DNA reads as TGCAGTGCTAGAGATCTCCGGACAGGGAGGAAAGCTGAAGCTTTCTTT. This encodes CSARDLRTGRKAEAFF.

The chain is built from TRBV20-1 and TRBJ2-1; the match to TRBD2 covers 14 bases. This CDR3 spans 15 amino acids. Germline V lookup: CDR1 DFQATT, CDR2 SNEGSKA (reference sequence). V lost 4 bases, J lost 6 bases, and 5 bases stayed unmatched. The CDR3 sequence: CSATGTSGRGNEQFF. CDR3 bases: TGCAGTGCTACCGGGACTAGCGGGAGAGGCAATGAGCAGTTCTTC.

This clonotype showed up just a few times. J is TRBJ2-3 and V is TRBV20-1, with D hard to call. The CDR3 consists of 12 residues. Germline V lookup: CDR1 DFQATT, CDR2 SNEGSKA (reference sequence). V gave up 3 bases and J gave up 6 bases, with 10 bases separating them. The CDR3 DNA sequence: TGCAGTGCTAGTGAATCGGCGGATACGCAGTATTTT. Amino acids: CSASESADTQYF.

This clonotype was seen repeatedly, ten times or more. V and J are TRBV6-5 and TRBJ1-5; D is unresolved. This CDR3 has 13 amino acids. CDR1 is MNHEY, CDR2 SVGAGI, per germline. V shed 2 bases and J shed 3 bases, with 5 bases lying between them. CDR3: CASSYQVNQPQHF. The CDR3 coding sequence is TGTGCCAGCAGTTACCAGGTCAATCAGCCCCAGCATTTT.

This rearrangement joins TRBV7-9 to TRBJ2-6; D is undetermined. Germline CDR1 is SEHNR and CDR2 is FQNEAQ (reference sequence). V lost 4 bases and J lost 0, with 10 bases in between. The CDR3 has 16 amino acids. Here the CDR3 reads CASSYIHDSGANVLTF. CDR3 DNA sequence: TGTGCCAGCAGCTACATACATGACTCTGGGGCCAACGTCCTGACTTTC.

The chain uses TRBV29-1 and TRBJ2-7; the D is unclear. The CDR3 runs to 13 residues. The V and J ends lost 1 base and 0 bases respectively, with 7 bases between them. Germline V gene lookup returns CDR1 SQVTM and CDR2 ANQGSEA. The CDR3 DNA reads as TGCAGCGTTGAAGTTCAGGTCTCCTACGAGCAGTACTTC. Translating gives CSVEVQVSYEQYF.

This clonotype was found many times. The genes are TRBV7-8 and TRBJ2-7, with 11 nucleotides matching TRBD2. The V and J ends lost 1 base and 5 bases, in that order; junction bases with no gene match: 4. The CDR3 is made up of 15 amino acids. Germline V gene sequence: CDR1 SGHVS, CDR2 FQNEAQ. The CDR3 loop reads CASSLVTSGAHEQYF. In DNA form, the CDR3 reads TGTGCCAGCAGCTTAGTGACTAGCGGGGCTCACGAGCAGTACTTC. Drawing the rest from reference TRBV7-8 and TRBJ2-7, the complete variable domain is GAGVSQSPRYKVAKRGQDVALRCDPISGHVSLFWYQQALGQGPEFLTYFQNEAQLDKSGLPSDRFFAERPEGSVSTLKIQRTQQEDSAVYLCASSLVTSGAHEQYFGPGTRLTVT.

This clonotype was counted many times. The J gene is TRBJ2-6, the V gene TRBV29-1; D possibly uses TRBD1 or TRBD2 (5 bases each). CDR3 length: 15 amino acids. The V gene lost 7 bases and the J gene lost 0 bases, with 13 bases spanning the gap. Per the germline V gene, CDR1 is SQVTM and CDR2 is ANQGSEA. The CDR3 loop reads CSASGTYSGANVLTF. The CDR3 nucleotides are TGCAGCGCTTCAGGGACCTACTCTGGGGCCAACGTCCTGACTTTC.

Only a few counts were recorded for this clonotype. The chain has TRBV10-3 and TRBJ2-1, with 11 bases lining up with TRBD2. Per the germline V gene, CDR1 is ENHRY and CDR2 is SYGVKD. V lost 6 bases and J lost 7; bases outside the gene matches: 11. The CDR3 contains 16 residues. The CDR3 DNA is TGTGCCATCAGGGACTCACTAGCGGGAGTAGTAAATGAGCAGTTCTTC. It codes for CAIRDSLAGVVNEQFF.

This clonotype has only a few counts. The chain links TRBV23-1 to TRBJ2-7, with a possible D match to TRBD2 (5 bases). TRBV23-1 is an ORF for which the function is uncertain. CDR3 length: 16 amino acids. The V end lost 8 bases, the J end lost 2 bases, and 22 bases lay between the germline ends. The CDR3 spells CASVRGFGWTAYEQYF. CDR3 coding DNA: TGCGCCAGCGTTCGGGGTTTCGGATGGACGGCCTACGAGCAGTACTTC.

The V gene is TRBV4-3, the J gene TRBJ1-6; D uncertain. Germline V gives CDR1 LGHNA, CDR2 YSLEER. The CDR3 extends over 18 amino acids. V lost 0 bases and J 3 bases, leaving 15 bases between the germline ends. CDR3 region: CASSQDRGSFLYNSPLHF. The CDR3, as DNA: TGCGCCAGCAGCCAAGATCGCGGGAGCTTCCTCTATAATTCACCCCTCCACTTT.